Each of the 13 T cell receptor beta chains below was sequenced from the same sample in a study of T cell responses to AZD1222 COVID-19 vaccine. The assay was immunoSEQ multiplex PCR, and TCRdb's table has in-frame clones only and misses some. This table has fewer than 120,000 clones, roughly 90% appearing once. Source: peripheral blood, taken on day 0 of AZD1222 vaccination. All receptors come from an adult in good health.

This clone has only a few counts. The rearrangement uses TRBV19 and TRBJ2-2; possibly TRBD1 for D (5 bases). The CDR3 spans 14 residues. Germline assignment: CDR1 LNHDA and CDR2 SQIVND (reference sequence). V lost 2 bases and J lost 6, with 10 bases in between. The CDR3 region is CASSIQGRAGELFF. CDR3 sequence (DNA): TGTGCCAGTAGTATACAGGGCAGGGCCGGGGAGCTGTTTTTT.

This clone turned up a few times. J is TRBJ1-2 and V is TRBV2; 7 nucleotides agree with TRBD1. CDR3 length equals 15 residues. Germline V lookup: CDR1 SNHLY, CDR2 FYNNEI. Trimming cost V 2 bases and J 2 bases; bases outside gene matches: 5. The chain's CDR3 is CASSETGVANYGYTF. CDR3 bases: TGTGCCAGCAGTGAAACAGGGGTAGCCAACTATGGCTACACCTTC.

The chain recombines TRBV30 with TRBJ1-3; no reliable D call. Trimming removed 2 bases at V and 0 bases at J, with 5 bases between. This CDR3 has 13 amino acids. The germline gives CDR1 GTSNPN, CDR2 SVGIG (reference sequence). In DNA form, the CDR3 reads TGTGCCTGGAGTAGGACCTCTGGAAACACCATATATTTT. It specifies CAWSRTSGNTIYF.

The chain carries TRBV4-2 and TRBJ2-2, with D unclear. The CDR3 spans 14 residues. Germline V gene data show CDR1 as LGHNA and CDR2 as YNFKEQ. With 0 bases removed from V and 4 bases from J, the gap between germline ends came to 6 bases. In DNA form, the CDR3 reads TGTGCCAGCAGCCAAGATGGTCGCACCGGGGAGCTGTTTTTT. It codes for CASSQDGRTGELFF.

To note about this clone: Other DNA variants within this sample encode the same CDR3. The J gene is TRBJ2-3, the V gene TRBV11-2; TRBD2 matches at 8 bases. Trimming cost V 3 bases and J 0 bases; bases outside gene matches: 5. The CDR3 loop spans 16 amino acids. CDR1 and CDR2 (germline): SGHAT, FQNNGV. The DNA of the CDR3 is TGTGCCAGCAGCTTCGCCAGCGGGGGTAGCACAGATACGCAGTATTTT. It encodes CASSFASGGSTDTQYF.

The chain carries TRBV25-1 and TRBJ2-7; a possible D gene is TRBD2 (5 bases). This CDR3 is built from 14 residues. The germline CDR1 and CDR2 sequences are MGHDK and SYGVNS. The V end lost 4 bases, the J end lost 2 bases, and 12 bases lay between the germline ends. The CDR3 loop is CASSAADYTYEQYF. Here the CDR3 DNA reads TGTGCCAGCAGTGCAGCGGATTATACCTACGAGCAGTACTTC.

This clone has just a few counts. The V and J genes are TRBV5-1 and TRBJ1-3, with unresolved D. The CDR3 has 14 residues. Germline V gives CDR1 SGHRS, CDR2 YFSETQ. V lost 3 bases and J 2 bases, leaving 9 bases between the germline ends. CDR3 sequence: CASSWGGAGNTIYF. DNA for the CDR3: TGCGCCAGCAGCTGGGGTGGAGCTGGAAACACCATATATTTT.

The chain has TRBV7-9 and TRBJ1-3, with D perhaps TRBD1 (5 bases). Trimming removed 4 bases at V and 2 bases at J, with 12 bases between. The germline V gene encodes CDR1 SEHNR and CDR2 FQNEAQ (reference sequence). This CDR3 spans 15 amino acids. CDR3 DNA sequence: TGTGCCAGCAGCTCCAGGGTTGACGCTGGAAACACCATATATTTT. This gives the protein CASSSRVDAGNTIYF.

This rearrangement joins TRBV5-6 to TRBJ1-4; 8 bases match TRBD1. Trimming took 5 bases from V and 3 from J; bases not matched to a gene: 6. This CDR3 is built from 15 residues. Germline V gene data show CDR1 as SGHDT and CDR2 as YYEEEE. CDR3 in amino acids: CASRQGAYSNEKLFF. The CDR3 nucleotides read TGTGCCAGCAGGCAGGGGGCATATTCTAATGAAAAACTGTTTTTT.

J is TRBJ2-1 and V is TRBV28; 7 bases agree with TRBD2. This CDR3 spans 14 amino acids. The trim removed 4 bases at V and 4 bases at J, leaving 4 bases unmatched. The germline gives CDR1 MDHEN, CDR2 SYDVKM. The CDR3 loop reads CASSYSGPYNEQFF. The CDR3 nucleotides are TGTGCCAGCAGTTATAGCGGGCCTTACAATGAGCAGTTCTTC.

The chain employs TRBV5-6 and TRBJ1-2; D gene unclear. Germline-derived CDR1 and CDR2 are SGHDT and YYEEEE. With 0 bases removed from V and 12 bases from J, the gap between germline ends came to 15 bases. The CDR3 contains 13 residues. The CDR3 here is CASSLAKWARDTF. The DNA of the CDR3 is TGTGCCAGCAGCTTGGCCAAGTGGGCGAGGGACACCTTC.

The CDR3 nucleotides are TGTGCCAGCAGCCAAGATGGGGTTAATGAAAAACTGTTTTTT. Translating it yields CASSQDGVNEKLFF. The V gene is TRBV3-1 (or the pseudogene TRBV3-2), the J gene TRBJ1-4; D gene unclear. The germline V gene has CDR1 LGHDT and CDR2 YNNKEL (reference sequence). V lost 0 bases and J lost 4, with 6 bases in between. This CDR3 is 14 amino acids long.

The chain is built from TRBV6-5 and TRBJ1-1, with a weak D call TRBD1 (6 bases). The V gene lost 4 bases and the J gene lost 5 bases, with 14 bases spanning the gap. The CDR3 has 14 amino acids. The germline gives CDR1 MNHEY, CDR2 SVGAGI. The CDR3 region has the DNA TGTGCCAGCAGTTTCCACAGGGTAGGGACTGAAGCTTTCTTT. Translating gives CASSFHRVGTEAFF.